The 8 T cell receptor beta chains presented below share a single source sample, sequenced in a study of T cells in Graves' hyperthyroidism and ophthalmopathy. There were TCR beta CDR3 regions amplified from RNA transcripts. The primer set for the first-round RT-PCR of the TCR CDR3 was HTBI. MiXCR, run by TCRdb on the multiplex PCR reads, gives a single entry per CDR3 protein. This repertoire shows 550,000 to 600,000 distinct CDR3 sequences, around 17% found once; its top ten account for approximately 18%. The material sequenced was blood. The receptors were sampled from a woman between 18 and 30 years old with Graves' hyperthyroidism.

This clonotype was recorded many times. The chain has TRBV3-1 and TRBJ2-2; 8 nucleotides match TRBD1. The CDR3 loop spans 17 amino acids. V lost 6 bases to trimming and J lost 5 bases; unmatched junction nucleotides: 14. Germline-derived CDR1 and CDR2 are LGHDT and YNNKEL (reference sequence). The CDR3 is CASRRLTQGARTGELFF. CDR3 bases: TGTGCCAGCAGGCGTCTCACTCAGGGGGCGCGAACCGGGGAGCTGTTTTTT.

The V call is TRBV14, the J call TRBJ2-7, with D perhaps given as TRBD1 or TRBD2 (5 bases each). V gave up 0 bases and J gave up 9 bases, with 15 bases separating them. The CDR3 extends over 14 amino acids. Germline V CDR1 and CDR2: SGHDN, FVKESK. In DNA form, the CDR3 reads TGTGCCAGCAGCCAAGAGGGACCTTCACGGGGGCAGTACTTC. It codes for CASSQEGPSRGQYF.

The chain uses TRBV28 and TRBJ1-2; D gene unclear. The germline V gene encodes CDR1 MDHEN and CDR2 SYDVKM. Trimming took off 10 bases at V and 0 bases at J, with 24 bases between the two ends. The CDR3 loop spans 17 amino acids. The CDR3 here is CATAVPETYPTNYGYTF. CDR3 coding DNA: TGTGCCACCGCCGTACCAGAAACGTATCCAACTAACTATGGCTACACCTTC.

On this clonotype: The conserved phenylalanine or tryptophan is not found at the CDR3 terminus, so this likely reflects a read error. The chain links TRBV2 to TRBJ2-5; TRBD1 is a possible D gene (6 bases). V shed 4 bases and J shed 9 bases, with 9 bases lying between them. Per the germline V gene, CDR1 is SNHLY and CDR2 is FYNNEI. The CDR3 sequence is 11 residues long. In nucleotides, the CDR3 is TGTGCCAGCAGTGTACCAGGGGCCCAGTACCTC. Its protein is CASSVPGAQYL.

This clonotype occurred a few times. The V call is TRBV4-1, the J call TRBJ1-1; 7 bases are shared with TRBD1. Trimming cost V 0 bases and J 1 base; bases outside gene matches: 2. CDR3 length equals 15 residues. The germline CDR1 and CDR2 sequences are MGHRA and YSYEKL. This chain's CDR3 is CASSQEKGANTEAFF. In nucleotides, the CDR3 is TGCGCCAGCAGCCAAGAGAAGGGGGCGAACACTGAAGCTTTCTTT.

This clonotype has ten or more counts. The chain couples TRBV28 to TRBJ2-3; tentatively, D is TRBD1 (5 bases). The CDR3 is made up of 14 amino acids. Trimming pared 2 bases from V and 4 bases from J, leaving 10 bases between. The germline CDR1 and CDR2 sequences are MDHEN and SYDVKM. CDR3 amino acids: CASSLPQGADTQYF. CDR3 DNA sequence: TGTGCCAGCAGTTTACCCCAGGGTGCAGATACGCAGTATTTT.

This clonotype was counted between two and nine times. The chain carries TRBV6-1 and TRBJ1-4; TRBD1 might be the D (5 bases). Trimming shortened V by 6 bases and J by 5 bases, and 19 bases separated the two germline ends. CDR3 length: 16 residues. Per the germline V gene, CDR1 is MNHNS and CDR2 is SASEGT. Here the CDR3 reads CASRGGILGLNEKLFF. The CDR3, as DNA: TGTGCCAGCAGGGGGGGGATCTTGGGTCTCAATGAAAAACTGTTTTTT.

Only a few counts were recorded for this clonotype. The chain has TRBV28 and TRBJ2-2; 7 bases align to TRBD2. CDR3 length: 13 residues. The germline V gene has CDR1 MDHEN and CDR2 SYDVKM. Unmatched junction bases numbered 6, after V lost 8 bases and J lost 6 bases. The CDR3 loop is CASVRTSSGELFF. The DNA of the CDR3 is TGTGCCAGCGTCAGGACTAGTTCCGGGGAGCTGTTTTTT. The full variable domain, in which reference TRBV28 and TRBJ2-2 provide the parts outside the CDR3, is DVKVTQSSRYLVKRTGEKVFLECVQDMDHENMFWYRQDPGLGLRLIYFSYDVKMKEKGDIPEGYSVSREKKERFSLILESASTNQTSMYLCASVRTSSGELFFGEGSRLTVL.